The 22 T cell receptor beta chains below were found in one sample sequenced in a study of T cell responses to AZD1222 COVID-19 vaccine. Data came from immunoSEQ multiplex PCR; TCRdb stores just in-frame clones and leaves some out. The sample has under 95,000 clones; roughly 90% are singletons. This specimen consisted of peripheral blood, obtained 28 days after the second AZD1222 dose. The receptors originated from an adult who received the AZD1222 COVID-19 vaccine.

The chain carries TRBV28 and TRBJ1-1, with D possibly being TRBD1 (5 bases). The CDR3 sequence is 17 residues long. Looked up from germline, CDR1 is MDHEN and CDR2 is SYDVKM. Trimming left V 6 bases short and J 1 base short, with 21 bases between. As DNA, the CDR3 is TGTGCCAGCAGGACGAGGGACGCAGCCAAAGGGAACACTGAAGCTTTCTTT. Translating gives CASRTRDAAKGNTEAFF.

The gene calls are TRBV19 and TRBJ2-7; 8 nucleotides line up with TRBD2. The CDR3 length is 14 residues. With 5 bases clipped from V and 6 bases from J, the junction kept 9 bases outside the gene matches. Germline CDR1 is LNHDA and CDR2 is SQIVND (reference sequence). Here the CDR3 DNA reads TGTGCCAGTAGTCAAGAACCGGGACTAGGCGAGCAGTACTTC. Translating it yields CASSQEPGLGEQYF.

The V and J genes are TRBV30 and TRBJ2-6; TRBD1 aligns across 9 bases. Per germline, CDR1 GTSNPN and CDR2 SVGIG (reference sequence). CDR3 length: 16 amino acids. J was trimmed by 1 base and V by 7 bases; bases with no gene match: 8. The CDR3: CASSGTGLSGANVLTF. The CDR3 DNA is TGTGCCTCCTCCGGGACAGGGTTATCTGGGGCCAACGTCCTGACTTTC.

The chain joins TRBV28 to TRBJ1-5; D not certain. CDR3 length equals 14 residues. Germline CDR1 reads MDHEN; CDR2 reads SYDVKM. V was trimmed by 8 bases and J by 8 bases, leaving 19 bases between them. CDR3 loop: CASAPTFRRKPQHF. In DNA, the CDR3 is TGTGCCAGCGCTCCGACTTTCCGTCGTAAGCCCCAGCATTTT.

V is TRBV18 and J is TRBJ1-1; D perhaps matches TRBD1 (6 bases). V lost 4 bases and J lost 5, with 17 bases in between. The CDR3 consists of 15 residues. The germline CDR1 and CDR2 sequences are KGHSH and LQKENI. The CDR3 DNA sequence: TGTGCCAGCTCACAGGAGGGACATTCGAGGACTGAAGCTTTCTTT. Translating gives CASSQEGHSRTEAFF. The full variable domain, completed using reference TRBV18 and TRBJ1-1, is NAGVMQNPRHLVRRRGQEARLRCSPMKGHSHVYWYRQLPEEGLKFMVYLQKENIIDESGMPKERFSAEFPKEGPSILRIQQVVRGDSAAYFCASSQEGHSRTEAFFGQGTRLTVV.

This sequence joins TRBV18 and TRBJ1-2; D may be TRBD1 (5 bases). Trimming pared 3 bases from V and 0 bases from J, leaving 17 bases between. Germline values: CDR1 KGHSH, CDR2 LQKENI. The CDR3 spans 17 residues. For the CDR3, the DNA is TGTGCCAGCTCACCGACCAACGAGGGGCTAGCTAACTATGGCTACACCTTC. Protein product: CASSPTNEGLANYGYTF.

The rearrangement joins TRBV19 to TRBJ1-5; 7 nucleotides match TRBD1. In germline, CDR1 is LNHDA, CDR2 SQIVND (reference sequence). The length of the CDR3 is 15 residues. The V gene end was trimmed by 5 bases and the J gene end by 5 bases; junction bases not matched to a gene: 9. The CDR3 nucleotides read TGTGCCAGTAGTCCACGGACAGGCCTCCATCAGCCCCAGCATTTT. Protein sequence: CASSPRTGLHQPQHF.

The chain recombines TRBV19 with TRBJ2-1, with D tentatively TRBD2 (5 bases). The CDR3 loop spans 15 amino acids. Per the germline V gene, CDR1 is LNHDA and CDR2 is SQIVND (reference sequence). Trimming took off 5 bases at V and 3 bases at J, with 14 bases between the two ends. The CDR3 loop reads CASSPQDGDYNEQFF. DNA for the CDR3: TGTGCCAGTAGTCCGCAGGACGGGGACTACAATGAGCAGTTCTTC.

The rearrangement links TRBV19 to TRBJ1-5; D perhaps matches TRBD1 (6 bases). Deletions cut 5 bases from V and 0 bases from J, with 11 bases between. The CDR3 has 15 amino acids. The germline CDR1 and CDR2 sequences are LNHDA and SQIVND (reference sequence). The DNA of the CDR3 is TGTGCCAGTAGTCTACAGGGAAATAGCAATCAGCCCCAGCATTTT. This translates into CASSLQGNSNQPQHF.

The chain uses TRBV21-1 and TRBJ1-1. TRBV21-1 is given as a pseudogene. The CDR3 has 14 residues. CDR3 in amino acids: CASSDLFLRWEAFF. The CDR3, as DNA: TGTGCCAGCAGCGACTTGTTTCTTCGTTGGGAAGCTTTCTTT.

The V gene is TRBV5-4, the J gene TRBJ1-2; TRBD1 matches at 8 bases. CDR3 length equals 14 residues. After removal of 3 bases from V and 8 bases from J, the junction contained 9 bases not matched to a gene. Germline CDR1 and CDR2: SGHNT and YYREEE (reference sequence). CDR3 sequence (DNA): TGTGCCAGCAGCTCCCTGGACAGGGTCGACGGCTACACCTTC. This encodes CASSSLDRVDGYTF.

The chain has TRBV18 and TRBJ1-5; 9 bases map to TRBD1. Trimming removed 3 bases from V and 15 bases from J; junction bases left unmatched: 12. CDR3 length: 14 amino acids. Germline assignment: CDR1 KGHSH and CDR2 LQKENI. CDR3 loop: CASSPRDREGGLHF. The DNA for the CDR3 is TGTGCCAGCTCACCTCGGGACAGGGAAGGGGGACTGCATTTT.

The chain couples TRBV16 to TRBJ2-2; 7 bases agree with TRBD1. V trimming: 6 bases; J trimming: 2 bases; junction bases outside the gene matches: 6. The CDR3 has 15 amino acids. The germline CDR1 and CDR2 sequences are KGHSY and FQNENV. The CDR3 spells CASRKDRINTGELFF. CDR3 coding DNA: TGTGCCAGCAGAAAGGACAGGATAAACACCGGGGAGCTGTTTTTT.

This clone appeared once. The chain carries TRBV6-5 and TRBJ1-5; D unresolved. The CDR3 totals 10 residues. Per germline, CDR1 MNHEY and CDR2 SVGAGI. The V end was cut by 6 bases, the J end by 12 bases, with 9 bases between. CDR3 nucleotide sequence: TGTGCCAGCAGGCAGGACCTCCAGCATTTT. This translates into CASRQDLQHF.

CDR3 sequence reads: CASSQVRGNTEAFF. The CDR3 nucleotides are TGTGCCAGCAGCCAAGTTAGGGGAAACACTGAAGCTTTCTTT. The rearrangement joins TRBV3-1 (or the pseudogene TRBV3-2) to TRBJ1-1; D perhaps matches TRBD1 (5 bases). The CDR3 is 14 amino acids. Trimming took off 1 base at V and 2 bases at J, with 8 bases between the two ends. Germline V gives CDR1 LGHDT, CDR2 YNNKEL (reference sequence).

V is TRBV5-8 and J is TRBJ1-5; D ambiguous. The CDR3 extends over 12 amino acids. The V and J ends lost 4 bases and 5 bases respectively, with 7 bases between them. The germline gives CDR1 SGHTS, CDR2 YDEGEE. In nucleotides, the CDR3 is TGTGCCAGCAGCCAAGATTATCAGCCCCAGCATTTT. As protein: CASSQDYQPQHF.

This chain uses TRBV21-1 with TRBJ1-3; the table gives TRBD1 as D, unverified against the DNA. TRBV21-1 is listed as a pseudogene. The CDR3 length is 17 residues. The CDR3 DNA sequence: TGTGCCAGCAGGGGACAGGGGCCCGACCACTCTGGAAACACCATATATTTT. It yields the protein CASRGQGPDHSGNTIYF.

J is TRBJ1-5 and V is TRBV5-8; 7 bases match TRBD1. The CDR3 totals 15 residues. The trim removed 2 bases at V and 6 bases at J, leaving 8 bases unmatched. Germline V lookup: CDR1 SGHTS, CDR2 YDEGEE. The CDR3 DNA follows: TGTGCCAGCAGCTTCCCAGCCGACAGGGCTCAGCCCCAGCATTTT. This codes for CASSFPADRAQPQHF. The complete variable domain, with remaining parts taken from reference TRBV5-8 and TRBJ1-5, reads EAGVTQSPTHLIKTRGQQATLRCSPISGHTSVYWYQQALGLGLQFLLWYDEGEERNRGNFPPRFSGRQFPNYSSELNVNALELEDSALYLCASSFPADRAQPQHFGDGTRLSIL.

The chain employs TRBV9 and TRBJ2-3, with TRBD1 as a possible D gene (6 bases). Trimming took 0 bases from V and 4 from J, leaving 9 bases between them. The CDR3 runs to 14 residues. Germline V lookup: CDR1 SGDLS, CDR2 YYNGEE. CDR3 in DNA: TGTGCCAGCAGCGTAGGTCAGGGGTCAGATACGCAGTATTTT. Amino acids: CASSVGQGSDTQYF.

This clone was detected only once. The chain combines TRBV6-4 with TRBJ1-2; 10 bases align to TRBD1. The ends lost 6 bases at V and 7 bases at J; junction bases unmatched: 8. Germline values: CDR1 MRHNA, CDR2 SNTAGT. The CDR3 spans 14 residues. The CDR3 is CASREPGQGSGYTF. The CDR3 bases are TGTGCCAGCAGGGAACCGGGACAGGGGTCTGGCTACACCTTC.

The CDR3, as DNA: TGTGCCAGCACACCCGGGGCCTTAACTGGTCAGCCCCAGCATTTT. Protein sequence: CASTPGALTGQPQHF. The V call is TRBV7-2, the J call TRBJ1-5, with TRBD1 as a possible D gene (5 bases). V was shortened by 7 bases and J by 6 bases, with 19 bases between the two germline ends. This CDR3 contains 15 residues. Germline V gene lookup returns CDR1 SGHTA and CDR2 FQGNSA.

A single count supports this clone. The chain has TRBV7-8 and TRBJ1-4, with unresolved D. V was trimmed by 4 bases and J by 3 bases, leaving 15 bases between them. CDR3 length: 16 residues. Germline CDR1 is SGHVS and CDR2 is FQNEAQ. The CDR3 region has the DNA TGTGCCAGCAGCTCCCCCCGGCGTGGGCCTAATGAAAAACTGTTTTTT. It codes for CASSSPRRGPNEKLFF.